The 23 T cell receptor beta chains below were found in one sample sequenced in a study of T-cell memory formation after mild COVID-19. Via MiXCR, TCRdb re-called the 5' RACE reads, giving one row per CDR3 protein. The data contain hundreds of thousands of distinct CDR3 sequences, more than 15% of them singletons. Sequences were obtained from PBMCs or a T cell subset sorted from them (not recorded which). All receptors come from an adult woman who had mild COVID-19 (a few samples of this study predate the infection). Cell type and time point are not known.

This clonotype was observed a single time. This chain joins TRBV5-5 and TRBJ1-4; D is ambiguous. The CDR3 contains 13 residues. CDR1 is SGHKS and CDR2 is YYEKEE in the germline V gene (reference sequence). V lost 0 bases, J lost 8 bases, and 8 bases lay in between. The CDR3 nucleotides are TGTGCCAGCAGCTTGGGCTATGGCGAAAAACTGTTTTTT. As protein: CASSLGYGEKLFF.

The J gene is TRBJ2-1, the V gene TRBV7-6; no firm D call. V was pared by 2 bases and J by 12 bases, with 11 bases between. The length of the CDR3 is 12 residues. Germline V gene data show CDR1 as SGHVS and CDR2 as FNYEAQ. CDR3 DNA sequence: TGTGCCAGCAGCTTACCGAGGCAAGGGCAGTTCTTC. Amino acids: CASSLPRQGQFF.

The table lists this clonotype with a few counts. This chain uses TRBV5-1 with TRBJ2-5, with TRBD2 matching over 8 bases. After removal of 2 bases from V and 1 base from J, the junction contained 1 base not matched to a gene. CDR3 length: 14 amino acids. CDR1 SGHRS and CDR2 YFSETQ come from the germline V gene. The CDR3 sequence: CASSFREGQETQYF. Here the CDR3 DNA reads TGCGCCAGCAGCTTCCGGGAGGGCCAAGAGACCCAGTACTTC.

V is TRBV30 and J is TRBJ2-3; maybe TRBD2 (6 bases). CDR3 length: 14 residues. V lost 5 bases, J lost 0 bases, and 12 bases lay in between. Germline V CDR1 and CDR2: GTSNPN, SVGIG (reference sequence). In DNA, the CDR3 is TGTGCCTGGTCGTACCGGGGGAGCACAGATACGCAGTATTTT. It is translated as CAWSYRGSTDTQYF.

This chain uses TRBV6-2 or TRBV6-3 with TRBJ2-7; 10 bases are shared with TRBD2. V shed 5 bases and J 6 bases; nucleotides not matched to a gene: 10. Germline V gene data show CDR1 as MNHEY and CDR2 as SVGEGT. The CDR3 totals 15 residues. For the CDR3, the DNA is TGTGCCAGCAGTCTTCCGGGACTAGCGATTCTCGAGCAGTACTTC. Protein product: CASSLPGLAILEQYF.

This chain connects TRBV20-1 to TRBJ2-5; possible D gene TRBD1, 6 bases. The V gene's germline CDR1 is DFQATT and CDR2 SNEGSKA (reference sequence). The length of the CDR3 is 14 residues. V lost 3 bases, J lost 4 bases, and 15 bases lay in between. This chain's CDR3 is CSARAPTGLETQYF. The CDR3 DNA sequence: TGCAGTGCTAGGGCTCCAACAGGGCTAGAGACCCAGTACTTC.

The chain is built from TRBV5-1 and TRBJ2-2; unclear D gene. The CDR3 runs to 14 residues. The germline CDR1 and CDR2 sequences are SGHRS and YFSETQ. Trimming cost V 7 bases and J 2 bases, with 12 bases left between them. CDR3 region: CASEVGGNTGELFF. Here the CDR3 DNA reads TGCGCCAGCGAGGTGGGCGGAAACACCGGGGAGCTGTTTTTT.

V is TRBV5-1 and J is TRBJ1-1, with TRBD1 identical over 8 bases. Trimming cost V 4 bases and J 3 bases; bases outside gene matches: 11. The CDR3 sequence is 16 residues long. The germline V gene has CDR1 SGHRS and CDR2 YFSETQ. CDR3 in DNA: TGCGCCAGCAGCACCGGACAGGGTCTCTGGGACACTGAAGCTTTCTTT. Protein product: CASSTGQGLWDTEAFF.

This clonotype has only a few counts. The rearrangement links TRBV3-1 to TRBJ2-5; no clear D. The CDR3 contains 12 residues. Trimming left V 0 bases short and J 6 bases short, with 5 bases between. From germline, CDR1 is LGHDT and CDR2 YNNKEL (reference sequence). In DNA, the CDR3 is TGTGCCAGCAGCCAAGATGAGAAGACCCAGTACTTC. Its protein product is CASSQDEKTQYF.

The table lists this clonotype with a few counts. The chain links TRBV29-1 to TRBJ2-1; TRBD1 is a possible D gene (5 bases). The V end was cut by 2 bases, the J end by 2 bases, with 7 bases between. The CDR3 extends over 13 amino acids. Germline V gene lookup returns CDR1 SQVTM and CDR2 ANQGSEA. The CDR3 sequence: CSVEKDTYNEQFF. In DNA, the CDR3 is TGCAGCGTTGAAAAGGACACCTACAATGAGCAGTTCTTC.

This chain uses TRBV12-3 or TRBV12-4 with TRBJ1-5; no clear D. The V end lost 3 bases, the J end lost 6 bases, and 6 bases lay between the germline ends. This CDR3 has 12 amino acids. CDR3 amino acids: CASSFMRQPQHF. CDR3 nucleotides: TGTGCCAGCAGTTTCATGCGTCAGCCCCAGCATTTT.

This clonotype turned up a few times. The chain recombines TRBV12-3 or TRBV12-4 with TRBJ1-3; D remains unclear. This CDR3 has 15 residues. V shed 7 bases and J shed 0 bases, with 13 bases lying between them. This CDR3 reads CASTSDFYSGNTIYF. The CDR3 bases are TGTGCCAGCACCTCCGACTTTTACTCTGGAAACACCATATATTTT.

This clonotype has only a few counts. The chain employs TRBV19 and TRBJ2-7; maybe TRBD1 (6 bases). Between the trimmed V and J ends, which lost 5 bases and 1 base, there was a span of 9 bases. CDR1 LNHDA and CDR2 SQIVND come from the germline V gene (reference sequence). This CDR3 comprises 13 residues. CDR3 protein: CASSYRVSYEQYF. The CDR3 coding sequence is TGTGCCAGTAGTTACAGGGTATCCTACGAGCAGTACTTC.

This clonotype was detected only a few times. V and J are TRBV21-1 and TRBJ1-2; the table calls TRBD1, which could not be checked here. TRBV21-1 represents a pseudogene. CDR3 size: 18 residues. The CDR3 protein is CASSKAIHPDVGTYGYTF. The CDR3 DNA is TGTGCCAGCAGCAAAGCGATCCACCCTGATGTGGGGACCTATGGCTACACCTTC.

The sample holds many counts of this clonotype. The chain is built from TRBV12-3 or TRBV12-4 and TRBJ2-1; 12 bases match TRBD2. The CDR3 loop spans 14 amino acids. V was clipped by 8 bases and J by 5 bases; unmatched bases: 4. CDR3 region: CASGLAGGNNEQFF. The CDR3, as DNA: TGTGCCAGCGGGCTAGCGGGAGGGAACAATGAGCAGTTCTTC.

This chain links TRBV20-1 with TRBJ1-2, with a weak D call TRBD1 (6 bases). Germline V gives CDR1 DFQATT, CDR2 SNEGSKA (reference sequence). V was clipped by 5 bases and J by 4 bases, with 17 bases between them. The CDR3 extends over 14 amino acids. CDR3 in amino acids: CSALGGQTIYGYTF. CDR3 sequence (DNA): TGCAGTGCTTTGGGGGGGCAGACTATCTATGGCTACACCTTC.

The chain is built from TRBV11-1 and TRBJ1-3, with TRBD1 matching over 9 bases. CDR3 length equals 16 residues. Trimming took 5 bases from V and 4 from J; bases not matched to a gene: 9. In germline, CDR1 is SGHAT, CDR2 FQDESV (reference sequence). The DNA for the CDR3 is TGTGCCAGCAGCGAACTGACAGGGGGTCTCGGAAACACCATATATTTT. As protein: CASSELTGGLGNTIYF.

This clonotype was seen a handful of times. The rearrangement uses TRBV5-6 and TRBJ2-7; 13 nucleotides match TRBD2. CDR3 length: 17 amino acids. Per germline, CDR1 SGHDT and CDR2 YYEEEE. V lost 0 bases, J lost 2 bases, and 5 bases stayed unmatched. CDR3 sequence reads: CASSLGTSGSLAYEQYF. Written as DNA, the CDR3 is TGTGCCAGCAGCTTGGGGACTAGCGGGAGTCTCGCCTACGAGCAGTACTTC. The variable domain in full, with the rest retrieved from reference TRBV5-6 and TRBJ2-7, is DAGVTQSPTHLIKTRGQQVTLRCSPKSGHDTVSWYQQALGQGPQFIFQYYEEEERQRGNFPDRFSGHQFPNYSSELNVNALLLGDSALYLCASSLGTSGSLAYEQYFGPGTRLTVT.

This rearrangement joins TRBV7-8 to TRBJ2-7; D is perhaps TRBD1 or TRBD2 (5 bases each). Germline V lookup: CDR1 SGHVS, CDR2 FQNEAQ. The CDR3 loop spans 15 amino acids. With 4 bases removed from V and 2 bases from J, the gap between germline ends came to 15 bases. For the CDR3, the DNA is TGTGCCAGCAGCTCCCGGGACGGCAACGCCTACGAGCAGTACTTC. It encodes CASSSRDGNAYEQYF.

The chain combines TRBV10-3 with TRBJ2-7, with 7 bases aligning to TRBD1. The V segment lost 4 bases and the J segment 1 base; nucleotides outside the gene matches: 7. Germline V gives CDR1 ENHRY, CDR2 SYGVKD. This CDR3 has 15 amino acids. The DNA for the CDR3 is TGTGCCATCAGTGTCGGTCAGGGGGTTTCCTACGAGCAGTACTTC. Its protein is CAISVGQGVSYEQYF.

This rearrangement joins TRBV19 to TRBJ2-7; possible D gene TRBD1, 5 bases. V dropped 6 bases and J dropped 0 bases, with 27 bases sitting between them. The CDR3 totals 19 residues. Germline V gives CDR1 LNHDA, CDR2 SQIVND (reference sequence). The CDR3 DNA follows: TGTGCCAGTAGCCCAACTTCAACAGGATCCCCGCGCACCTCCTACGAGCAGTACTTC. Protein product: CASSPTSTGSPRTSYEQYF.

This chain links TRBV5-1 with TRBJ2-3; D not resolved. Germline-derived CDR1 and CDR2 are SGHRS and YFSETQ. Trimming cost V 4 bases and J 2 bases, with 11 bases left between them. This CDR3 has 14 residues. This CDR3 reads CASSPTDLTDTQYF. CDR3 nucleotides: TGCGCCAGCAGCCCCACTGATCTCACAGATACGCAGTATTTT.

This clonotype was found many times. The junction departs from germline at one end; a sequencing error may be responsible. V and J are TRBV4-1 and TRBJ2-7; D ambiguous. The CDR3 loop spans 13 amino acids. Germline CDR1 is MGHRA and CDR2 is YSYEKL. The CDR3 DNA reads TGTGCCAGCAGCCAAGGTGGTGGCTACGAGCAGTACTTC. Translating it yields CASSQGGGYEQYF.